The entry below describes one TCR beta chain. Its specificity is not known. The data are from a study of blood T cells in healthy people across ages. With each sample, at least 6 micrograms of total RNA were extracted. The use of a sample-barcoded 5' primer and a J-beta primer mix characterized a second PCR of 7 to 11 cycles. Tags on each cDNA molecule came from a template-switch adaptor with 12 random nucleotides. TCRdb independently ran MiXCR on the 5' RACE reads; one entry per CDR3 protein. This repertoire shows 1.5 million to 2 million distinct CDR3 sequences, roughly 49% found once; its top ten account for approximately 2%. Notes on the study in general: Estimates drawn from one million T cells were deemed to understate diversity.

The CDR3 is 16 amino acids. The germline V gene encodes CDR1 SGHTA and CDR2 FQGNSA. Specimen: blood. The sequence was obtained from a woman between 35 and 50 years old in good health. V usage is TRBV7-2 and J usage is TRBJ2-7, with D unclear. The last part of the DNA fits TRBJ2-5 better; the J call may be wrong. The CDR3 region is CASSLDVFAGRETQYF. The CDR3, as DNA: TGTGCCAGCAGCTTAGATGTGTTTGCTGGGCGGGAGACCCAGTACTTC.